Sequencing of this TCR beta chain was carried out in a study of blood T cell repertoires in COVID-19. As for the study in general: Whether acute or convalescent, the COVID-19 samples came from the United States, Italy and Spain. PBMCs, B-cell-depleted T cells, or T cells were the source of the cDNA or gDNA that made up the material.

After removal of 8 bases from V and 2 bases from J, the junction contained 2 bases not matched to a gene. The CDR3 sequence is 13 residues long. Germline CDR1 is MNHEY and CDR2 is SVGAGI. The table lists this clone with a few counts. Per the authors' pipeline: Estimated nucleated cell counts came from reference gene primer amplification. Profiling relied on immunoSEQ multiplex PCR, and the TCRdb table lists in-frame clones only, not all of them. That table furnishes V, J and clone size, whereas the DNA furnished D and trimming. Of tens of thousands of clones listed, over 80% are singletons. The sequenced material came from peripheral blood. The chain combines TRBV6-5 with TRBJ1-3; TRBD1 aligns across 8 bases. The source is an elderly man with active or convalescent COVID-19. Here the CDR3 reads CASQGATGNTIYF. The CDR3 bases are TGTGCCAGCCAGGGGGCGACTGGAAACACCATATATTTT.